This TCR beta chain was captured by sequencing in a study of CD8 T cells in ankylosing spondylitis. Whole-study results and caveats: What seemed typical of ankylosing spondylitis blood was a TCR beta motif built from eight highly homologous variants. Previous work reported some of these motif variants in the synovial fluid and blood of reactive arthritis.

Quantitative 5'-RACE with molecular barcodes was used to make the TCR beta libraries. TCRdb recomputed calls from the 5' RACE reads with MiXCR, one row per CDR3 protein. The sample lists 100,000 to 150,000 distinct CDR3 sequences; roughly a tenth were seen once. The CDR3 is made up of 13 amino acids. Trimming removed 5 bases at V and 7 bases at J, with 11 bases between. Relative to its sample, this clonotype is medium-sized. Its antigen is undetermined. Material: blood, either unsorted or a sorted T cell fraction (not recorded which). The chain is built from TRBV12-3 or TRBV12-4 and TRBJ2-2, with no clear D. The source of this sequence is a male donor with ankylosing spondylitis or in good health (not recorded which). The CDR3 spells CASSPGPGGELFF. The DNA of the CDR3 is TGTGCCAGCAGTCCCGGGCCCGGCGGGGAGCTGTTTTTT.